This TCR beta chain was recorded in a study of molecular identifiers for immune sequencing clone quantification. About this clonotype itself: Its cognate antigen is unknown.

The V gene lost 2 bases and the J gene lost 0 bases, with 7 bases spanning the gap. This CDR3 comprises 15 residues. Study results and caveats: Among about a million naive cells, spiked Jurkat TCR RNA from a single cell was reportedly detectable. Identical TCR molecules sharing a barcode could underestimate highly expanded clone sizes.

MiXCR, run by TCRdb on the PCR reads, gives a single entry per CDR3 protein. Here the sample spans roughly 630,000 distinct CDR3 sequences, about 25% being singletons. The chain has TRBV12-3 or TRBV12-4 and TRBJ2-2; TRBD1 is a possible D gene (5 bases). The specimen sequenced was naive CD8+ T cells from blood, with Jurkat cell RNA spiked in. The sample's subset: FACS-sorted CD8+CD4-CCR7+CD45RA+ naive T cells. The TCR comes from a human donor in good health. Some libraries in this study had Jurkat cell RNA spiked in. The DNA for the CDR3 is TGTGCCAGCAGTTTATGGACATCGAACACCGGGGAGCTGTTTTTT. It specifies CASSLWTSNTGELFF.